This T cell receptor beta chain was recovered during a study of sequential checkpoint blockade in melanoma (dated by TCRdb to between 2018 and 2021). Looking at the study overall: Using 1:1 randomization, the trial assigned patients either to first-line nivolumab followed by ipilimumab (arm A) or to ipilimumab followed by nivolumab (arm B). Maintenance nivolumab came after each of the two trial sequences.

Notes on this clone: Its cognate antigen has yet to be identified. Per-nucleotide qualities are absent, and no much larger clonotype sits a single base away.

Paper-wide results and their limitations: The response-prediction model combining TCR metrics and mutation burden needs validation in larger, independent patient cohorts.

TCRbeta CDR3 regions were immunosequenced from genomic DNA with the immunoSEQ Assay. Genomic DNA was amplified by bias-controlled multiplex PCR before high-throughput sequencing. The source study handled its data this way. To quantify the absolute abundance of each unique TCRbeta CDR3 region, the sequences were collapsed and filtered. Clonality was defined as 1 minus Pielou's evenness and was calculated using productive rearrangements only. A previously published method was used to identify clones whose frequencies were significantly greater in on-treatment samples than in baseline samples. The table comes from immuneACCESS by way of TCRdb, which keeps in-frame sequences with V and J called. Part of the clones is missing from these tables; in studies checked, under half for an unresolved V gene and the rest for unknown reasons. That table gives V, J and clone size, and the DNA gave D and trimming. This sample holds fewer than 40,000 clones; over 75% were observed only once. Of the sample, about an eighth is held by the ten largest clones.

Explained via the paper, the treatment or condition label denotes: randomized to nivolumab then ipilimumab (arm A) or the reverse (arm B). Prior DNA-damaging chemotherapy had not been received by any trial patient. Live CD3+CD8+ cells negative for CD19 and CD56 were sorted from thawed PBMCs on a FACS Aria II flow cytometer. The samples were obtained from melanoma patients enrolled in CheckMate 064, an open-label, randomized phase II trial testing sequential checkpoint blockade. Leukapheresis was used to collect peripheral blood mononuclear cells, which were then purified with Ficoll-Paque and frozen in human serum with roughly 10% DMSO. Purity of sorted blood CD3+CD8+ cells was verified at >95% immediately after sorting, followed by DNA extraction. V sheds 7 bases and J sheds 1 base, leaving 13 bases between their ends. The CDR3 starts with the cysteine, ends with the phenylalanine, and has 14 residues. Solely the CDR3 DNA is kept, with 42 bases framed from the first base. According to the germline V gene (reference sequence), CDR1 reads MNHEY and CDR2 reads SMNVEV.

The rearrangement combines TRBV27 with TRBJ1-1; the D gene lacks a confident call. The sample here was CD8+ T cells sorted from blood (inferred from file names), taken from a patient given nivolumab and ipilimumab in sequence. The TCR was taken from a human donor with melanoma. The CDR3 protein: CASTNDWRNTEAFF. The sequence in DNA is TGTGCCAGCACCAACGATTGGAGGAACACTGAAGCTTTCTTT.